The clone carrying this T cell receptor beta chain was seen more than once but under ten times. Its antigen is unidentified. These data are taken from a study of post-analysis software for immune sequencing data. Study overall: The disease courses covered relapsing-remitting, secondary progressive and progressive-relapsing multiple sclerosis. Findings and limits, study-wide: With TRBV5-6, TRBV5-1 and TRBV20-1 included, about five TRBV segments were more frequent in patients than in controls. Significantly lower normalized Chao1 diversity was seen in multiple sclerosis patients than in controls.

Carried by the TCR beta cDNA libraries were unique molecular identifiers. Once about 0.95 to 10 million T cells were used, roughly 0.5 million cDNA molecules resulted. TCRdb reprocessed the PCR reads via MiXCR and lists one record per CDR3 protein. Of 550,000 to 700,000 distinct CDR3 sequences in the sample, 40% to 50% were seen once. Germline V gene data show CDR1 as SQVTM and CDR2 as ANQGSEA. This CDR3 contains 12 residues. V was pared by 5 bases and J by 2 bases, with 10 bases between. Sample: blood. The V call is TRBV29-1, the J call TRBJ2-7; D perhaps matches TRBD2 (5 bases). This sequence originates from a girl aged 10 to 17 with multiple sclerosis. CDR3 DNA: TGCAGCGTTAGCGGACTTACCTACGAGCAGTACTTC. It is translated as CSVSGLTYEQYF.